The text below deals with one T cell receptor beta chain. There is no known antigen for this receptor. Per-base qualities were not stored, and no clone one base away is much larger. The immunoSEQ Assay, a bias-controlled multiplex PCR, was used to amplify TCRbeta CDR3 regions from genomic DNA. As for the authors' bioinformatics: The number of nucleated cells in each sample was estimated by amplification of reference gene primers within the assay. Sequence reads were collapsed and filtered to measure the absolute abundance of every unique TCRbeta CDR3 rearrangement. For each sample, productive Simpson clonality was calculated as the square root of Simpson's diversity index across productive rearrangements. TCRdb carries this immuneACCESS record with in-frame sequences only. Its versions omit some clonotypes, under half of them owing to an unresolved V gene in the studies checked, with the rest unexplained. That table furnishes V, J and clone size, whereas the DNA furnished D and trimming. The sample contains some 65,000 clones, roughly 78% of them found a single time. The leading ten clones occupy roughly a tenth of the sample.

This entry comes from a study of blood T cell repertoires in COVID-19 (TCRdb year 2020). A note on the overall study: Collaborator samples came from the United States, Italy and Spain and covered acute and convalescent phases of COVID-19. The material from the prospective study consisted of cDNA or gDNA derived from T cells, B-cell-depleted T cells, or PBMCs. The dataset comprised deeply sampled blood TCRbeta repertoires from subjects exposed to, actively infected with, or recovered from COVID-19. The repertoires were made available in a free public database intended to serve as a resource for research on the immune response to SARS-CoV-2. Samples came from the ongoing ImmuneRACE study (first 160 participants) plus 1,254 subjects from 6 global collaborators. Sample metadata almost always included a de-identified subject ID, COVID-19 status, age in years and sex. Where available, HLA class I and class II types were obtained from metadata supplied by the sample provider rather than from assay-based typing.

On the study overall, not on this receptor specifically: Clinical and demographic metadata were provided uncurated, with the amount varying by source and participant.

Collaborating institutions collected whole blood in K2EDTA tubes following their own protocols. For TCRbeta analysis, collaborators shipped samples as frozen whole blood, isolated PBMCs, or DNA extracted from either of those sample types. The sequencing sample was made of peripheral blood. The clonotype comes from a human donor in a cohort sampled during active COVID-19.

The CDR3 region: CASSLGRGMGGNEQFF. The nucleotide sequence is TGTGCCAGCAGCCTAGGACGAGGGATGGGGGGCAATGAGCAGTTCTTC. This sequence uses TRBV7-2 and TRBJ2-1, with TRBD2 tentatively as D gene (6 bases match). From a lookup of the germline V gene, CDR1 and CDR2 are SGHTA and FQGNSA. The V and J ends are trimmed by 5 bases and 6 bases, leaving 20 bases between them. Inclusive of the bounding cysteine and phenylalanine, the CDR3 is 16 residues long. Just the 48-base CDR3 DNA is kept, in frame starting at base 1.